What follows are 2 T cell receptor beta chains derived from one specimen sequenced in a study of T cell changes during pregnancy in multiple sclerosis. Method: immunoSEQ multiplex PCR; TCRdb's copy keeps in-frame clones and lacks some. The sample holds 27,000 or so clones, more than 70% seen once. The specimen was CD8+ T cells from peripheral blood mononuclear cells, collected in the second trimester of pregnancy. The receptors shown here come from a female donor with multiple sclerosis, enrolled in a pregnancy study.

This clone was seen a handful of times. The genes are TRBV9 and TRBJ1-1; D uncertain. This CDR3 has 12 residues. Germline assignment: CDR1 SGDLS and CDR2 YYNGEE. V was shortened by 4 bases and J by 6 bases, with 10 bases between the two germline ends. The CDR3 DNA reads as TGTGCCAGCAGCCCGGGGAGCCCTGAAGCTTTCTTT. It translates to CASSPGSPEAFF. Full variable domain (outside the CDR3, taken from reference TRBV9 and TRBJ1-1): DSGVTQTPKHLITATGQRVTLRCSPRSGDLSVYWYQQSLDQGLQFLIQYYNGEERAKGNILERFSAQQFPDLHSELNLSSLELGDSALYFCASSPGSPEAFFGQGTRLTVV.

CDR3 bases: TGTGCCAGCAGCTTATTCCGACCGACGGGACAGGGATTTTACGAGCAGTACTTC. Amino acids: CASSLFRPTGQGFYEQYF. This rearrangement joins TRBV7-8 to TRBJ2-7, with TRBD1 matching over 9 bases. In germline, CDR1 is SGHVS, CDR2 FQNEAQ. V gave up 2 bases and J gave up 4 bases; unmatched junction bases: 15. The CDR3 consists of 18 residues.